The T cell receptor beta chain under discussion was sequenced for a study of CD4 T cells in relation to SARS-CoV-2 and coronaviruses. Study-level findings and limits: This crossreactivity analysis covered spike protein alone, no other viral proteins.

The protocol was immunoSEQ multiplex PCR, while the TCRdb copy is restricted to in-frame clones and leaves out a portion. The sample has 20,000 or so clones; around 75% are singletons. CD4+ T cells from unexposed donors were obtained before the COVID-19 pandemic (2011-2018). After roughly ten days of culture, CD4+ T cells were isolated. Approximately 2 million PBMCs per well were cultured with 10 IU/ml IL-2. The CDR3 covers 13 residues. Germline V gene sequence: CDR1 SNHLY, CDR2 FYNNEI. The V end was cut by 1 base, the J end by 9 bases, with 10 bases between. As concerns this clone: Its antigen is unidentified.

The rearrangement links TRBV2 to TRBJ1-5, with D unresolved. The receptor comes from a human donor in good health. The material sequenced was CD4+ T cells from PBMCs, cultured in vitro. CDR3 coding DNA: TGTGCCAGCAGTGAAGATGTTTTCAGGCCCCAGCATTTT. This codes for CASSEDVFRPQHF.